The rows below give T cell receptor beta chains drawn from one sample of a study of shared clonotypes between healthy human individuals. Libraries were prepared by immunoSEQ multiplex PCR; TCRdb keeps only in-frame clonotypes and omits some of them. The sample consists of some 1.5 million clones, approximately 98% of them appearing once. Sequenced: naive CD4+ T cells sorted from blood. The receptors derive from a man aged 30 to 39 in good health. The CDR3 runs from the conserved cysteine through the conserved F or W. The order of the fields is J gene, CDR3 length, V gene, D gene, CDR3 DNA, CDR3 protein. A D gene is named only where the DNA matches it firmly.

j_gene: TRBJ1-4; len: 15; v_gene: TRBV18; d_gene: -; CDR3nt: TGTGCCAGCTCACCTAACTCGGCAACTAATGAAAAACTGTTTTTT; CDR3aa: CASSPNSATNEKLFF
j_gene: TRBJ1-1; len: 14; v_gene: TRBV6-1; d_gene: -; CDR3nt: TGTGCCAGCAGTGAGGGGGGCCCGAACACTGAAGCTTTCTTT; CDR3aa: CASSEGGPNTEAFF
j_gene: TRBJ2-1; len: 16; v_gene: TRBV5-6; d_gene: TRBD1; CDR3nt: TGTGCCAGCAGCTTGGGGACAGGGACTTTGGGCAATGAGCAGTTCTTC; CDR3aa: CASSLGTGTLGNEQFF
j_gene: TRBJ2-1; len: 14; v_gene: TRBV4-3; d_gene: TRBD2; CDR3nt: TGCGCCAGCAGCAAAACGGGACTAGCGAATGAGCAGTTCTTC; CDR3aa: CASSKTGLANEQFF
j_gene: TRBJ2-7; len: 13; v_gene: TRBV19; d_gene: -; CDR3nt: TGTGCCAGTAGTCGTGCAGACACCTACGAGCAGTACTTC; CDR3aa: CASSRADTYEQYF
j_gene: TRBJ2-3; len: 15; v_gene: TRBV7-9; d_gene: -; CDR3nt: TGTGCCAGCAGCCGCGCGGCGGCTGGGACAGATACGCAGTATTTT; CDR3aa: CASSRAAAGTDTQYF
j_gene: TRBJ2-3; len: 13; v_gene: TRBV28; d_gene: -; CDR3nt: TGTGCCAGCAGTTTCAGGAAATCAGATACGCAGTATTTT; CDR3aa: CASSFRKSDTQYF
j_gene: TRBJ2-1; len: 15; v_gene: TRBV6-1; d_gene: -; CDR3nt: TGTGCCAGCAGTGAAGTCGGGGGCCAAGGCAATGAGCAGTTCTTC; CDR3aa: CASSEVGGQGNEQFF
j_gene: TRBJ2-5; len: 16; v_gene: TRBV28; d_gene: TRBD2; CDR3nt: TGTGCCAGCAGGCATACTAGCGGGAGGGGGGGCGAGACCCAGTACTTC; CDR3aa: CASRHTSGRGGETQYF
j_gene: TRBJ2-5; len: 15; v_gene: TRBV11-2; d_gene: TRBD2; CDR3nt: TGTGCCAGCAGCTTAACGGCGGGAGGGGGTGAGACCCAGTACTTC; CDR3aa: CASSLTAGGGETQYF
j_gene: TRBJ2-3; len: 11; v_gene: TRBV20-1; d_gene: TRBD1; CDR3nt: TGCAGTGTCCTACAGGGGGATACGCAGTATTTT; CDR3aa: CSVLQGDTQYF